The clone carrying this T cell receptor (beta chain) was observed at least ten times. Its antigen is as yet unknown. These data belong to a study of identical twins. Study-level findings and limits: An excess of low generation probability was shown by twin-shared out-of-frame alpha sequences. Models, which agreed with sharing between unrelated individuals, nonetheless underestimated the out-of-frame TCR alpha sharing seen in monozygotic twins.

The length of the CDR3 is 14 residues. The V gene's germline CDR1 is WSHSY and CDR2 SAAADI. After removal of 5 bases from V and 3 bases from J, the junction contained 2 bases not matched to a gene. A universal primer site was added by template switching, and unique molecular identifiers were carried by the cDNA. TCRdb ran MiXCR on the 5' RACE reads and lists one entry per CDR3 protein. The table has 450,000 or so distinct CDR3 sequences, approximately 18% seen once; the top ten hold 9% to 15%. V is TRBV10-2 and J is TRBJ1-5; TRBD1 matches at 9 bases. This receptor was taken from a man aged 45 to 65 in good health. The specimen was naive T cells sorted from blood. As DNA, the CDR3 is TGCGCCAGCAGTAAACAGGGGGCCAATCAGCCCCAGCATTTT. Translation: CASSKQGANQPQHF.